These 21 T cell receptor beta chains were sequenced from one sample in a study of OX40 agonist ivuxolimab in advanced cancers. Only in-frame clones appear in the TCRdb table, and some are missing; sequencing was by immunoSEQ multiplex PCR. The table lists more than 60,000 clones, roughly 87% of them singletons, with roughly 0.26% in the top ten. The sequenced sample was CD4+ or CD8+ T cells sorted from blood, obtained in a trial of the OX40 agonist ivuxolimab. These receptor sequences come from an adult with an advanced solid tumor such as melanoma, head and neck, liver or kidney cancer.

This clone was counted between two and nine times. The chain links TRBV19 to TRBJ1-1; maybe TRBD1 (6 bases). This CDR3 has 12 amino acids. Trimming cost V 10 bases and J 1 base, with 10 bases left between them. CDR1 and CDR2 from the germline V gene are LNHDA and SQIVND (reference sequence). The CDR3 is CATQGQNTEAFF. The DNA of the CDR3 is TGTGCCACCCAGGGGCAGAACACTGAAGCTTTCTTT.

The chain combines TRBV11-2 with TRBJ2-2, with 12 positions matching TRBD2. Unmatched junction bases numbered 10, after V lost 6 bases and J lost 5 bases. The length of the CDR3 is 17 residues. Germline V gene sequence: CDR1 SGHAT, CDR2 FQNNGV. CDR3 nucleotide sequence: TGTGCCAGCAGGAGACTAGCGGGAGTCCGTAGAACCGGGGAGCTGTTTTTT. Its translation: CASRRLAGVRRTGELFF.

The table lists this clone with a count of one. The rearrangement joins TRBV6-5 to TRBJ2-7; the D gene is possibly TRBD1 (6 bases). This CDR3 is built from 14 residues. V lost 7 bases, J lost 2 bases, and 15 bases lay in between. Germline loops: CDR1 MNHEY, CDR2 SVGAGI. The CDR3 loop is CASNPRDMPYEQYF. DNA of the CDR3: TGTGCCAGCAACCCCAGGGACATGCCCTACGAGCAGTACTTC.

V gene TRBV10-1 combines with J gene TRBJ2-1; 7 bases are a match to TRBD1. CDR1 is WNHNN and CDR2 is SYGVQD in the germline V gene (reference sequence). V dropped 6 bases and J dropped 5; count of bases not matched to a gene: 7. The CDR3 loop spans 14 amino acids. CDR3 region: CASSTGDFNNEQFF. CDR3 nucleotide sequence: TGCGCCAGCAGCACAGGGGATTTTAACAATGAGCAGTTCTTC.

This sequence joins TRBV11-2 and TRBJ2-5; 9 nucleotides agree with TRBD2. The CDR3 totals 16 residues. Germline V CDR1 and CDR2: SGHAT, FQNNGV. Trimming at V came to 1 base and at J to 5 bases, leaving 8 bases not matched to a gene. CDR3: CASSLGPSSGEETQYF. As DNA, the CDR3 is TGTGCCAGCAGCTTAGGCCCATCTAGCGGGGAGGAGACCCAGTACTTC. Looking up the rest from reference TRBV11-2 and TRBJ2-5 gives the full variable domain: EAGVAQSPRYKIIEKRQSVAFWCNPISGHATLYWYQQILGQGPKLLIQFQNNGVVDDSQLPKDRFSAERLKGVDSTLKIQPAKLEDSAVYLCASSLGPSSGEETQYFGPGTRLLVL.

The rearrangement uses TRBV18 and TRBJ1-4; D might be TRBD1 (5 bases). CDR1 is KGHSH, CDR2 LQKENI, per germline. The germline V and J ends were trimmed by 2 bases and 7 bases, with 23 bases remaining between them. This CDR3 comprises 18 residues. The CDR3 DNA sequence: TGTGCCAGCTCACCATTTGTATTGTCGCAGGGAAGTAGTGAAAAACTGTTTTTT. It is translated as CASSPFVLSQGSSEKLFF.

The J gene is TRBJ2-1, the V gene TRBV9, with D unresolved. The length of the CDR3 is 15 residues. Trimming pared 0 bases from V and 0 bases from J, leaving 7 bases between. The germline CDR1 and CDR2 sequences are SGDLS and YYNGEE. CDR3 sequence (DNA): TGTGCCAGCAGCGTAGGAACAAGCTCCTACAATGAGCAGTTCTTC. Its translation is CASSVGTSSYNEQFF.

This chain uses TRBV28 with TRBJ2-5; D call uncertain. This CDR3 region has 14 residues. V shed 3 bases and J shed 1 base, with 9 bases lying between them. Germline V gene sequence: CDR1 MDHEN, CDR2 SYDVKM. The CDR3 sequence is CASSFYLGQETQYF. In DNA form, the CDR3 reads TGTGCCAGCAGTTTTTATTTGGGCCAAGAGACCCAGTACTTC.

This clone has just one count. The J gene is TRBJ1-2, the V gene TRBV6-5; D gene ambiguous. Per germline, CDR1 MNHEY and CDR2 SVGAGI. This CDR3 is 13 amino acids long. Trimming shortened V by 6 bases and J by 0 bases, and 8 bases separated the two germline ends. As DNA, the CDR3 is TGTGCCAGCAGCTACCAAACTAACTATGGCTACACCTTC. This sequence encodes CASSYQTNYGYTF.

The chain recombines TRBV29-1 with TRBJ1-4; TRBD1 matches at 9 bases. The germline V gene encodes CDR1 SQVTM and CDR2 ANQGSEA. The CDR3 is 18 amino acids. V shed 0 bases and J 0 bases; nucleotides not matched to a gene: 8. In DNA, the CDR3 is TGCAGCGTTGAAGACCCCGGACAGGGGTGGCCAACTAATGAAAAACTGTTTTTT. Protein: CSVEDPGQGWPTNEKLFF.

This clone was counted a single time. V and J are TRBV7-9 and TRBJ1-5; 7 bases fit TRBD1. The CDR3 extends over 14 amino acids. CDR1 is SEHNR and CDR2 is FQNEAQ in the germline V gene (reference sequence). V was clipped by 2 bases and J by 6 bases; unmatched bases: 4. CDR3 region: CASSLQGEGQPQHF. CDR3 in DNA: TGTGCCAGCAGCTTACAGGGGGAGGGTCAGCCCCAGCATTTT.

This clone was seen a handful of times. This chain connects TRBV11-2 to TRBJ2-5; possible D gene TRBD1, 6 bases. The length of the CDR3 is 16 residues. Germline lookup yields CDR1 SGHAT and CDR2 FQNNGV. V lost 6 bases to trimming and J lost 3 bases, with 20 bases between them. The CDR3 loop is CASRRFLQGAKETQYF. The DNA of the CDR3 is TGTGCCAGCAGAAGGTTTTTACAGGGTGCTAAAGAGACCCAGTACTTC.

The chain combines TRBV6-1 with TRBJ2-5; possible D gene TRBD2, 5 bases. The CDR3 has 14 amino acids. The germline V gene has CDR1 MNHNS and CDR2 SASEGT. Trimming removed 3 bases at V and 2 bases at J, with 10 bases between. The CDR3 is CASSDPGWQETQYF. Written as DNA, the CDR3 is TGTGCCAGCAGTGATCCGGGATGGCAAGAGACCCAGTACTTC.

This clone was picked up one time. The rearrangement links TRBV5-1 to TRBJ1-4; 9 positions match TRBD1. Germline trimming cut 5 bases from V and 4 bases from J; bases unmatched to any gene: 6. The CDR3 is 15 residues long. Germline-derived CDR1 and CDR2 are SGHRS and YFSETQ. Here the CDR3 reads CASRTGQGGNEKLFF. DNA of the CDR3: TGCGCCAGCAGAACGGGACAGGGTGGTAATGAAAAACTGTTTTTT.

This rearrangement joins TRBV7-2 to TRBJ1-3; D is unclear. CDR1 is SGHTA, CDR2 FQGNSA, per germline. The CDR3 is made up of 15 amino acids. V was clipped by 0 bases and J by 0 bases, with 6 bases between them. CDR3 sequence (DNA): TGTGCCAGCAGCTTAGCACTATCCTCTGGAAACACCATATATTTT. This codes for CASSLALSSGNTIYF.

The chain has TRBV28 and TRBJ1-3; D gene unclear. There are 15 residues in the CDR3. CDR1 MDHEN and CDR2 SYDVKM come from the germline V gene. The V end was cut by 5 bases, the J end by 4 bases, with 15 bases between. The CDR3 here is CASSIRAGLGNTIYF. The CDR3 DNA follows: TGTGCCAGCAGTATTCGTGCGGGATTGGGAAACACCATATATTTT.

This chain uses TRBV5-5 with TRBJ1-1; D gene ambiguous. The CDR3 extends over 15 amino acids. Germline-derived CDR1 and CDR2 are SGHKS and YYEKEE (reference sequence). V was cut by 4 bases and J by 7 bases, with 20 bases left in between. CDR3 sequence reads: CASSPIPDWGGEAFF. CDR3 sequence (DNA): TGTGCCAGCAGCCCGATTCCGGATTGGGGTGGTGAAGCTTTCTTT.

This sequence joins TRBV7-2 and TRBJ1-5; D call uncertain. V lost 0 bases and J 0 bases, leaving 3 bases between the germline ends. In germline, CDR1 is SGHTA, CDR2 FQGNSA. The CDR3 runs to 14 residues. The CDR3 is CASSLADSNQPQHF. The CDR3, as DNA: TGTGCCAGCAGCTTAGCGGATAGCAATCAGCCCCAGCATTTT. Combining the CDR3 with reference TRBV7-2 and TRBJ1-5 gives the whole variable domain GAGVSQSPSNKVTEKGKDVELRCDPISGHTALYWYRQSLGQGLEFLIYFQGNSAPDKSGLPSDRFSAERTGGSVSTLTIQRTQQEDSAVYLCASSLADSNQPQHFGDGTRLSIL.

This clone showed up just a few times. The rearrangement joins TRBV5-1 to TRBJ2-3, with 7 nucleotides matching TRBD2. The V segment lost 4 bases and the J segment 2 bases; nucleotides outside the gene matches: 7. This CDR3 has 15 residues. CDR1 and CDR2 (germline): SGHRS, YFSETQ. The CDR3 sequence: CASSQGTTPTDTQYF. Here the CDR3 DNA reads TGCGCCAGCAGCCAAGGGACTACCCCCACAGATACGCAGTATTTT.

The chain employs TRBV5-1 and TRBJ2-3; no clear D gene. V was pared by 3 bases and J by 6 bases, with 5 bases between. CDR3 length: 11 amino acids. CDR1 and CDR2 (germline): SGHRS, YFSETQ. CDR3 in DNA: TGCGCCAGCAGCTCGTTTGATACGCAGTATTTT. Protein product: CASSSFDTQYF.

V is TRBV28 and J is TRBJ2-3, with TRBD1 matching over 9 bases. Germline trimming cut 3 bases from V and 3 bases from J; bases unmatched to any gene: 10. The length of the CDR3 is 17 residues. CDR1 is MDHEN and CDR2 is SYDVKM in the germline V gene. CDR3 coding DNA: TGTGCCAGCAGTTTTGGGACAGGGTTGAGATCTACAGATACGCAGTATTTT. It codes for CASSFGTGLRSTDTQYF.